The entry that follows covers one TCR beta chain sequence. Its antigen is still unknown. This sample was taken from a study of T cell repertoires in cytomegalovirus infection. For the study at large: Indications came from public TCR beta signatures; they pointed to CMV infection and to a matching HLA type. The study, taken as a whole, reports: The study identified carriers of CMV plus the relevant HLA from cumulative public TCR beta family frequency. In two of eight donors, the top clonotype was HLA-C-restricted CMV-specific.

Using its own MiXCR run on the reads, TCRdb lists one record per CDR3 protein. Among hundreds of thousands of distinct CDR3 sequences, around a third were seen once, and the ten largest hold around a sixth. Per the germline V gene, CDR1 is KGHSH and CDR2 is LQKENI. Between the trimmed V and J ends, which lost 1 base and 4 bases, there was a span of 7 bases. CDR3 size: 14 residues. This chain links TRBV18 with TRBJ1-4, with D unclear. The sequencing here drew on cultured PBMCs, taken from culture after CMV antigen stimulation. The clonotype was recovered from a human donor in good health (CMV status not recorded). Some clones in this sample may be carry-over from other donors' samples. CDR3 protein: CASSPLQNNEKLFF. DNA of the CDR3: TGTGCCAGCTCACCACTACAGAATAATGAAAAACTGTTTTTT.